This T cell receptor beta chain is drawn from a study of shared clonotypes between healthy human individuals. General observations from the study: A small donor pool kept down the genetic and exposure-history diversity that was represented.

CD4+ cells underwent separation, giving CD45RA+ naive and CD45RA-negative memory subsets. In regard to this clone: No antigen is known for it.

The V segment lost 4 bases and the J segment 0 bases; nucleotides outside the gene matches: 8. Looked up from germline, CDR1 is SGHDT and CDR2 is YYEEEE. CDR3 length: 16 amino acids. TCRdb keeps only in-frame clones here, not all; method: immunoSEQ multiplex PCR. Seen here are about 2.4 million clones, roughly 93% observed once, and the top ten hold approximately 0.37%. This clonotype was obtained from a young man in good health. Some clones in this sample may be carry-over from other donors' samples. The chain couples TRBV5-6 to TRBJ2-7, with TRBD1 matching over 9 bases. Sequencing was carried out using naive CD4+ T cells from PBMCs. Regarding subset: CD45RA+ positively selected. The CDR3 DNA sequence: TGTGCCAGCAGCCCGGGACAGGGCCCGGACTCCTACGAGCAGTACTTC. Protein sequence: CASSPGQGPDSYEQYF. The full variable domain, with the rest looked up from reference TRBV5-6 and TRBJ2-7, is DAGVTQSPTHLIKTRGQQVTLRCSPKSGHDTVSWYQQALGQGPQFIFQYYEEEERQRGNFPDRFSGHQFPNYSSELNVNALLLGDSALYLCASSPGQGPDSYEQYFGPGTRLTVT.